The source of this TCR beta chain is a study of monozygotic twins with inflammatory bowel disease. Notes on this clonotype: Its antigen is undetermined.

During cDNA synthesis, UMIs that each contained a 6-nucleotide sample barcode were added by means of template switching. TCRdb re-called the 5' RACE reads; one entry per CDR3 protein, DNA not given. In all, the sample yields around 400,000 distinct CDR3 sequences. Study-wide points: Twins with IBD had fewer clonotypes in common with others than healthy twins, particularly during disease activity. The study found lower TCRbeta diversity (inverse Simpson) in IBD patients than in healthy co-twins.

The CDR3 contains 13 residues. CDR1 is SGHRS and CDR2 is YFSETQ in the germline V gene. V gene TRBV5-1 combines with J gene TRBJ2-7; absent DNA, TCRdb's TRBD1 call cannot be checked. The source material was blood. The receptor was isolated from a human donor with ulcerative colitis or Crohn's disease, or a healthy co-twin of an affected twin (not recorded which). CDR3 residues: CASSYAGGYEQYF.